The entry that follows covers one T cell receptor (beta chain) sequence. The data belong to a study of blood T cell repertoires in COVID-19. The wider study: The analysed material was cDNA or gDNA that came from T cells, B-cell-depleted T cells, or PBMCs.

Produced via immunoSEQ multiplex PCR; TCRdb's table is partial and in-frame only. The sample lists over 250,000 clones, about 90% seen once, with less than 6% in the top ten. The CDR3 contains 15 residues. Looked up from germline, CDR1 is SGHTA and CDR2 is FQGNSA. Trimming removed 1 base from V and 5 bases from J, with 12 bases in between. Source material: PBMCs or T cells enriched from blood (not recorded which). The clonotype originates from a woman in her 30s who had recovered from COVID-19. The chain uses TRBV7-2 and TRBJ2-1; D possibly corresponds to TRBD2 (7 bases). The CDR3 spells CASSLGLGGHNEQFF. The CDR3 coding sequence is TGTGCCAGCAGCTTAGGCCTGGGGGGGCACAATGAGCAGTTCTTC.